This TCR beta chain stems from a study of response to subunit inactivated influenza vaccine (dated by TCRdb to about 2018). As for the study more broadly: The study used deep quantitative T cell receptor repertoire profiling to track responses to a trivalent subunit inactivated influenza vaccine. What the work shows at the level of the full study, not this receptor alone: According to the authors, only a limited number of new T cells may be recruited by each seasonal influenza vaccination.

With respect to this clonotype: It has no known antigen specificity. Within one base of it there is no much larger clone, and no base qualities were kept.

V is clipped by 4 bases and J by 2 bases, and the sequence between their germline boundaries is 20 bases long. The CDR3 runs 18 amino acids, cysteine and phenylalanine included. Of all the DNA, just the CDR3 is kept, 54 bases in frame from base 1. Taken from the germline V gene, the CDR1 and CDR2 loops are MDHEN and SYDVKM. The library relied on RT-PCR. Data came from an Illumina HiSeq 2500. The public reads were quality trimmed at Q25 with fastp and then assembled into clones with MiXCR by TCRdb, keeping productive beta chains. A single entry per CDR3 protein holds the most common genes and DNA from its merged rows. The table for this sample lists about 540,000 distinct CDR3 sequences; approximately 15% of them were counted only once. In total, the top ten clones hold 11% of the sample.

The chain is encoded by TRBV28 joined to TRBJ2-2, with the D gene call left open. The source of this sequence is a man aged 45 to 65 who received an inactivated influenza vaccine. Donor details come from another sample of the same person, matched by shared clones. The material was PBMCs from blood, obtained 11 to 12 days after vaccination. For the CDR3, the sequence is CASSWLLQTFLNTGELFF. DNA sequence: TGTGCCAGCAGTTGGCTGTTGCAGACTTTTCTTAACACCGGGGAGCTGTTTTTT.